This passage covers 20 T cell receptor beta chains from one sample sequenced in a study of Graves' ophthalmopathy and Graves' hyperthyroidism. The authors amplified TCR beta CDR3 regions, and they did so from RNA transcripts for repertoire sequencing. Second-round multiplex PCR followed a first-round RT-PCR using HTBI primers. TCRdb ran MiXCR on the multiplex PCR reads and lists one entry per CDR3 protein. Seen here are 500,000 to 800,000 distinct CDR3 sequences, 35% to 50% observed once, and the top ten hold over 2.5%. Sequenced input: peripheral blood. The receptor source for this set is an adult man with Graves' ophthalmopathy.

The rearrangement uses TRBV9 and TRBJ1-3; no clear D. The CDR3 sequence is 16 residues long. V shed 9 bases and J shed 0 bases, with 19 bases lying between them. CDR1 and CDR2 from the germline V gene are SGDLS and YYNGEE. The CDR3: CATWRRAKFSGNTIYF. CDR3 DNA: TGTGCCACTTGGAGGCGGGCAAAATTCTCTGGAAACACCATATATTTT.

This clonotype was counted only a few times. The genes are TRBV6-1 and TRBJ1-2; no definite D call. Trimming pared 5 bases from V and 7 bases from J, leaving 8 bases between. Germline V gives CDR1 MNHNS, CDR2 SASEGT. This CDR3 contains 11 residues. CDR3 coding DNA: TGTGCCAGCAGTAGGGAATTTGGCTACACCTTC. Encoded protein: CASSREFGYTF.

Details on this clonotype: Possible read error: a much larger clone is one base away. The genes are TRBV20-1 and TRBJ1-5, with 8 bases lining up with TRBD1. J was trimmed by 4 bases and V by 2 bases; bases with no gene match: 7. The V gene's germline CDR1 is DFQATT and CDR2 SNEGSKA (reference sequence). The CDR3 extends over 15 amino acids. CDR3 coding DNA: TGCAGTGCTAGAACCCTCACAGGGGGGAATCAGCCCCAGCATTTT. Amino acid sequence: CSARTLTGGNQPQHF.

In its sample, this clonotype was seen many times. V is TRBV29-1 and J is TRBJ2-5; 9 bases line up with TRBD1. The germline gives CDR1 SQVTM, CDR2 ANQGSEA. J was trimmed by 2 bases and V by 8 bases; bases with no gene match: 6. The CDR3 sequence is 13 residues long. The CDR3 region is CSFGQGRQETQYF. Here the CDR3 DNA reads TGCAGCTTCGGACAGGGGAGGCAAGAGACCCAGTACTTC.

This clonotype was observed many times. An end of the junction differs from the germline gene, which may be a read error. The chain carries TRBV5-1 and TRBJ1-1; D uncertain. The CDR3 runs to 13 residues. CDR1 is SGHRS and CDR2 is YFSETQ in the germline V gene. This CDR3 is CASSLGMNTEAFF. DNA of the CDR3: TGTGCCAGCAGCTTAGGAATGAACACTGAAGCTTTCTTT.

There are many counts of this clonotype. The chain uses TRBV7-8 and TRBJ1-5; TRBD1 matches 7 bases. V lost 5 bases, J lost 15 bases, and 10 bases stayed unmatched. Looked up from germline, CDR1 is SGHVS and CDR2 is FQNEAQ. The CDR3 loop spans 12 amino acids. CDR3 nucleotides: TGTGCCAGCAGCCCCGACAGGGTTGAGGCGCATTTT. Amino acid sequence: CASSPDRVEAHF.

This clonotype has more than one count but fewer than ten. The chain uses TRBV20-1 and TRBJ2-2; 7 bases align to TRBD2. The CDR3 spans 15 residues. CDR1 and CDR2 (germline): DFQATT, SNEGSKA (reference sequence). With V trimmed by 3 bases and J by 1 base, 5 bases remained unmatched. CDR3 nucleotides: TGCAGTGCTAGTAGTCTAGCGGAGAACACCGGGGAGCTGTTTTTT. Its translation is CSASSLAENTGELFF.

This sequence joins TRBV4-3 and TRBJ2-2; unclear D gene. Per the germline V gene, CDR1 is LGHNA and CDR2 is YSLEER. Trimming removed 0 bases from V and 4 bases from J, with 9 bases in between. This CDR3 is 15 amino acids long. The chain's CDR3 is CASSQEGRVTGELFF. CDR3 sequence (DNA): TGCGCCAGCAGCCAAGAAGGACGGGTCACCGGGGAGCTGTTTTTT.

At least ten counts were recorded for this clonotype. The chain is built from TRBV29-1 and TRBJ2-7; maybe TRBD1 (5 bases). Trimming shortened V by 4 bases and J by 2 bases, and 18 bases separated the two germline ends. Germline CDR1 is SQVTM and CDR2 is ANQGSEA. The CDR3 is made up of 15 amino acids. CDR3 DNA: TGCAGCGTTGTATTTGGACACCAGGACCCCTACGAGCAGTACTTC. This translates into CSVVFGHQDPYEQYF.

This clonotype was recorded many times. The chain uses TRBV7-8 and TRBJ2-7; TRBD1 matches at 9 bases. J was trimmed by 6 bases and V by 4 bases; bases with no gene match: 7. The CDR3 is made up of 14 amino acids. Looked up from germline, CDR1 is SGHVS and CDR2 is FQNEAQ. The CDR3 bases are TGTGCCAGCAGCTCTCACCGGGACAGGGCCGAGCAGTACTTC. This gives the protein CASSSHRDRAEQYF.

The chain combines TRBV7-2 with TRBJ2-5, with 11 bases matching TRBD2. V lost 4 bases to trimming and J lost 0 bases; unmatched junction nucleotides: 4. Germline assignment: CDR1 SGHTA and CDR2 FQGNSA. The CDR3 is 16 residues long. This chain's CDR3 is CASSYWGLADQETQYF. The DNA for the CDR3 is TGTGCCAGCAGCTACTGGGGACTAGCGGACCAAGAGACCCAGTACTTC.

This clonotype was detected once. No conserved phenylalanine or tryptophan is present at the end of the CDR3, so a read error is the likely explanation. The gene calls are TRBV10-3 and TRBJ2-2; D possibly corresponds to TRBD2 (6 bases). This CDR3 is built from 15 residues. Germline values: CDR1 ENHRY, CDR2 SYGVKD. The ends were cut back, 6 bases at V and 5 bases at J, with 16 bases in the middle. The CDR3 is CAIRQQEGSTGELFS. The CDR3 nucleotides read TGTGCCATCAGGCAACAGGAGGGGAGTACCGGGGAGCTGTTTTCT.

This clonotype has ten or more counts. This chain joins TRBV7-8 and TRBJ2-7; a possible D gene is TRBD1 (7 bases). Trimming pared 4 bases from V and 2 bases from J, leaving 9 bases between. In germline, CDR1 is SGHVS, CDR2 FQNEAQ. CDR3 length: 13 amino acids. The CDR3 DNA is TGTGCCAGCAGCTCCAGGGGGGCCTACGAGCAGTACTTC. It specifies CASSSRGAYEQYF.

This clonotype occurred a few times. The chain carries TRBV4-1 and TRBJ1-2; D is unclear. The V gene's germline CDR1 is MGHRA and CDR2 YSYEKL. V gave up 3 bases and J gave up 3 bases, with 17 bases separating them. The CDR3 totals 16 residues. The CDR3 sequence is CASSQATGRGYYGYTF. The CDR3 DNA reads TGCGCCAGCAGCCAGGCTACGGGTCGCGGGTACTATGGCTACACCTTC.

The table lists this clonotype with many counts. The chain uses TRBV6-1 and TRBJ1-6; TRBD1 might be the D (5 bases). Between the trimmed V and J ends, which lost 1 base and 7 bases, there was a span of 11 bases. Germline V lookup: CDR1 MNHNS, CDR2 SASEGT. The CDR3 has 15 amino acids. CDR3 protein: CASSEVAGWNSPLHF. CDR3 sequence (DNA): TGTGCCAGCAGTGAAGTCGCAGGGTGGAATTCACCCCTCCACTTT.

This clonotype appeared many times. The rearrangement links TRBV29-1 to TRBJ2-7; 12 nucleotides align to TRBD2. V was pared by 6 bases and J by 3 bases, with 6 bases of the junction left unmatched. Per germline, CDR1 SQVTM and CDR2 ANQGSEA. This CDR3 is 14 amino acids long. The CDR3 region is CSVNGLAGNYEQYF. The CDR3 DNA reads as TGCAGCGTGAACGGACTAGCGGGAAACTACGAGCAGTACTTC.

V usage is TRBV5-6 and J usage is TRBJ1-2, with a possible D match to TRBD1 (5 bases). The CDR3 runs to 15 residues. CDR1 and CDR2 from the germline V gene are SGHDT and YYEEEE. V lost 1 base, J lost 7 bases, and 17 bases lay in between. CDR3 sequence reads: CASSLQGRGSSGYTF. CDR3 nucleotide sequence: TGTGCCAGCAGCTTGCAGGGTAGAGGTTCGTCTGGCTACACCTTC.

This clonotype was seen more than once but under ten times. The CDR3 bases are TGTGCCAGCAGCCAAGGGGCAGGGGGCATTGTTTTCTTT. It specifies CASSQGAGGIVFF. The chain employs TRBV4-2 and TRBJ1-1; 8 nucleotides agree with TRBD1. J lost 13 bases, V lost 1 base, and 8 bases had no gene match. The CDR3 length is 13 residues. Germline CDR1 LGHNA, CDR2 YNFKEQ.

This clonotype was detected many times. The J gene is TRBJ1-3, the V gene TRBV2, with 11 bases lining up with TRBD1. CDR3 length equals 17 residues. The V segment lost 8 bases and the J segment 0 bases; nucleotides outside the gene matches: 9. Germline V gene lookup returns CDR1 SNHLY and CDR2 FYNNEI. CDR3 nucleotide sequence: TGTGCCAGCGGGAAGGACAGGGGGCAAGGCTCTGGAAACACCATATATTTT. Translation: CASGKDRGQGSGNTIYF. Full variable domain (outside the CDR3, taken from reference TRBV2 and TRBJ1-3): EPEVTQTPSHQVTQMGQEVILRCVPISNHLYFYWYRQILGQKVEFLVSFYNNEISEKSEIFDDQFSVERPDGSNFTLKIRSTKLEDSAMYFCASGKDRGQGSGNTIYFGEGSWLTVV.

This clonotype occurred many times. The CDR3 DNA reads TGTGCCAGCAGCTTGTCGTTTGGGGAAGAGCAGTACTTC. Amino acids: CASSLSFGEEQYF. The J gene is TRBJ2-7, the V gene TRBV5-6, with no clear D. The CDR3 has 13 residues. V was pared by 1 base and J by 7 bases, with 12 bases between. The germline gives CDR1 SGHDT, CDR2 YYEEEE.